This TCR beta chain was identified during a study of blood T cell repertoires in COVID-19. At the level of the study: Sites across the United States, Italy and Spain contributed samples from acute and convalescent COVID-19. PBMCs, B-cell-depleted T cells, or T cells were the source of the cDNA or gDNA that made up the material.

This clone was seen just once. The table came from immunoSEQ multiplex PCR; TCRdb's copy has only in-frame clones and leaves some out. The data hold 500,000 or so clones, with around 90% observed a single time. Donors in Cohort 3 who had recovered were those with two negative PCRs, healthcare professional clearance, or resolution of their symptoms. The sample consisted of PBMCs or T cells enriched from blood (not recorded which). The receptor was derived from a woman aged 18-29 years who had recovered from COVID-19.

The CDR3 reads CASSPRGGGLYEQYF. The DNA of the CDR3 is TGTGCCAGCAGTCCTCGGGGCGGGGGACTCTACGAGCAGTACTTC. The chain employs TRBV27 and TRBJ2-7; 7 bases align to TRBD2. After removal of 5 bases from V and 3 bases from J, the junction contained 10 bases not matched to a gene. The germline V gene encodes CDR1 MNHEY and CDR2 SMNVEV (reference sequence). There are 15 residues in the CDR3.